These 18 T cell receptor beta chains came from one sample sequenced in a study of cytomegalovirus exposure and HLA in healthy donors. The assay was immunoSEQ multiplex PCR, and TCRdb's table has in-frame clones only and misses some. The sample includes about 120,000 clones, around 85% of them seen just once. The sequencing input was PBMCs. These receptors were taken from a woman aged 25 to 39 in good health and CMV-seronegative.

This clone is a singleton in its sample. The chain couples TRBV30 to TRBJ1-1; D not resolved. CDR3 length: 14 amino acids. Trimming shortened V by 1 base and J by 4 bases, and 13 bases separated the two germline ends. Germline assignment: CDR1 GTSNPN and CDR2 SVGIG (reference sequence). In DNA, the CDR3 is TGTGCCTGGAGTGCGGGTCTGGGGAGCACTGAAGCTTTCTTT. Translating gives CAWSAGLGSTEAFF.

This clone has more than one count but fewer than ten. The chain recombines TRBV18 with TRBJ1-1, with unresolved D. Germline V gives CDR1 KGHSH, CDR2 LQKENI. V lost 6 bases and J lost 4, with 15 bases in between. This CDR3 is built from 14 residues. CDR3 loop: CASSLDQDGTEAFF. DNA of the CDR3: TGTGCCAGCTCCCTTGACCAGGATGGCACTGAAGCTTTCTTT.

CDR3 bases: TGTGCCAGCAGCGTGGAAGCGGGGGGGCGGCCAGATACGCAGTATTTT. Encoded protein: CASSVEAGGRPDTQYF. J is TRBJ2-3 and V is TRBV5-5; 10 bases are a match to TRBD2. The CDR3 sequence is 16 residues long. With 4 bases clipped from V and 4 bases from J, the junction kept 9 bases outside the gene matches. In germline, CDR1 is SGHKS, CDR2 YYEKEE (reference sequence).

V gene TRBV25-1 combines with J gene TRBJ1-5; D perhaps matches TRBD1 (5 bases). CDR3 length equals 17 residues. The germline CDR1 and CDR2 sequences are MGHDK and SYGVNS. V was cut by 3 bases and J by 2 bases, with 17 bases left in between. CDR3: CASSDPGLPEGNQPQHF. For the CDR3, the DNA is TGTGCCAGCAGTGACCCGGGACTCCCGGAGGGCAATCAGCCCCAGCATTTT.

This clone has only one observation. CDR3 bases: TGTGCCTGGAGTGAGCAGGGGGGTCAGCCCCAGCATTTT. Protein: CAWSEQGGQPQHF. The chain recombines TRBV30 with TRBJ1-5; the match to TRBD1 covers 7 bases. V dropped 1 base and J dropped 6; count of bases not matched to a gene: 3. This CDR3 spans 13 amino acids. From germline, CDR1 is GTSNPN and CDR2 SVGIG (reference sequence).

This clone was seen repeatedly, ten times or more. This CDR3 is CASSLVLGQGAKNTEAFF. The DNA of the CDR3 is TGTGCCAGCAGCTTAGTACTAGGACAGGGGGCCAAGAACACTGAAGCTTTCTTT. The chain employs TRBV11-2 and TRBJ1-1; the match to TRBD1 covers 11 bases. The CDR3 spans 18 residues. The V and J ends lost 1 base and 1 base, in that order; junction bases with no gene match: 8. Looked up from germline, CDR1 is SGHAT and CDR2 is FQNNGV.

The chain recombines TRBV7-3 with TRBJ1-1; no clear D. CDR3 length: 16 residues. Trimming cost V 3 bases and J 0 bases, with 14 bases left between them. CDR1 and CDR2 from the germline V gene are SGHTA and FQGTGA. DNA for the CDR3: TGTGCCAGCAGCTTTAACCGGGGATTAATGAACACTGAAGCTTTCTTT. This sequence encodes CASSFNRGLMNTEAFF. The full variable domain, in which reference TRBV7-3 and TRBJ1-1 provide the parts outside the CDR3, is GAGVSQTPSNKVTEKGKYVELRCDPISGHTALYWYRQSLGQGPEFLIYFQGTGAADDSGLPNDRFFAVRPEGSVSTLKIQRTERGDSAVYLCASSFNRGLMNTEAFFGQGTRLTVV.

The chain has TRBV10-1 and TRBJ2-3; D perhaps matches TRBD1 (5 bases). From germline, CDR1 is WNHNN and CDR2 SYGVQD (reference sequence). Between the trimmed V and J ends, which lost 0 bases and 2 bases, there was a span of 15 bases. This CDR3 has 17 residues. This CDR3 is CASSESQTAFSTDTQYF. The CDR3 DNA reads TGCGCCAGCAGTGAGTCCCAGACAGCTTTTTCCACAGATACGCAGTATTTT.

V gene TRBV5-4 combines with J gene TRBJ2-5; no clear D. Looked up from germline, CDR1 is SGHNT and CDR2 is YYREEE (reference sequence). V was clipped by 4 bases and J by 5 bases, with 15 bases between them. The CDR3 runs to 14 residues. The CDR3 reads CASSPKATGETQYF. The CDR3 bases are TGTGCCAGCAGCCCGAAGGCGACCGGGGAGACCCAGTACTTC.

This chain uses TRBV9 with TRBJ2-1, with D perhaps TRBD2 (5 bases). CDR1 is SGDLS, CDR2 YYNGEE, per germline. The germline V and J ends were trimmed by 3 bases and 8 bases, with 18 bases remaining between them. The CDR3 has 15 residues. The CDR3 loop is CASSETTTPRDEQFF. The CDR3 DNA reads TGTGCCAGCAGCGAAACGACTACCCCGAGGGATGAGCAGTTCTTC.

The rearrangement joins TRBV19 to TRBJ1-1, with 10 bases identical to TRBD1. The V segment lost 2 bases and the J segment 5 bases; nucleotides outside the gene matches: 14. Germline V gene lookup returns CDR1 LNHDA and CDR2 SQIVND (reference sequence). CDR3 length equals 18 residues. CDR3 loop: CASSITWDRGPGGTEAFF. The DNA for the CDR3 is TGTGCCAGTAGTATAACCTGGGACAGGGGACCGGGAGGAACTGAAGCTTTCTTT.

This clone was picked up a small number of times. V usage is TRBV7-8 and J usage is TRBJ1-2; 8 nucleotides match TRBD1. Trimming at V came to 3 bases and at J to 3 bases, leaving 6 bases not matched to a gene. The CDR3 length is 15 residues. CDR1 and CDR2 from the germline V gene are SGHVS and FQNEAQ. CDR3 amino acids: CASSFVGQGDYGYTF. CDR3 DNA sequence: TGTGCCAGCAGCTTCGTAGGACAGGGTGACTATGGCTACACCTTC. Full variable domain (remainder filled in from reference TRBV7-8 and TRBJ1-2): GAGVSQSPRYKVAKRGQDVALRCDPISGHVSLFWYQQALGQGPEFLTYFQNEAQLDKSGLPSDRFFAERPEGSVSTLKIQRTQQEDSAVYLCASSFVGQGDYGYTFGSGTRLTVV.

This clone was detected only once. The chain combines TRBV11-3 with TRBJ2-5; TRBD1 is a possible D gene (6 bases). The CDR3 length is 12 residues. The germline V and J ends were trimmed by 5 bases and 4 bases, with 8 bases remaining between them. Germline CDR1 and CDR2: SGHNT and YENEEA. As DNA, the CDR3 is TGTGCCAGCAGCCCACAGGGAGAGACCCAGTACTTC. Translating gives CASSPQGETQYF. The entire variable domain, with the rest obtained from reference TRBV11-3 and TRBJ2-5, is as follows: EAGVVQSPRYKIIEKKQPVAFWCNPISGHNTLYWYLQNLGQGPELLIRYENEEAVDDSQLPKDRFSAERLKGVDSTLKIQPAELGDSAVYLCASSPQGETQYFGPGTRLLVL.

The chain uses TRBV5-1 and TRBJ2-3, with TRBD2 matching over 9 bases. Trimming removed 2 bases from V and 3 bases from J; junction bases left unmatched: 7. The CDR3 is 16 residues long. Germline CDR1 SGHRS, CDR2 YFSETQ. CDR3 in amino acids: CASSLIPSGVTDTQYF. In nucleotides, the CDR3 is TGCGCCAGCAGCTTAATCCCTAGCGGGGTTACAGATACGCAGTATTTT.

This clone was seen a single time. The chain carries TRBV11-1 and TRBJ2-7, with TRBD1 as a possible D gene (5 bases). Trimming took off 3 bases at V and 0 bases at J, with 12 bases between the two ends. This CDR3 contains 15 residues. Per germline, CDR1 SGHAT and CDR2 FQDESV (reference sequence). CDR3 sequence (DNA): TGTGCCAGCAGCTTCAGAGGTACAGGCTCCTACGAGCAGTACTTC. This sequence encodes CASSFRGTGSYEQYF. The full variable domain, completed using reference TRBV11-1 and TRBJ2-7, is EAEVAQSPRYKITEKSQAVAFWCDPISGHATLYWYRQILGQGPELLVQFQDESVVDDSQLPKDRFSAERLKGVDSTLKIQPAELGDSAMYLCASSFRGTGSYEQYFGPGTRLTVT.

About this clone: Other DNA sequences of this sample code for an identical CDR3. This chain uses TRBV30 with TRBJ1-4; 7 positions match TRBD1. CDR1 is GTSNPN, CDR2 SVGIG, per germline (reference sequence). CDR3 length: 15 amino acids. V lost 1 base and J lost 0; bases outside the gene matches: 2. The CDR3 nucleotides read TGTGCCTGGAGTGCCGGGACAGCAACTAATGAAAAACTGTTTTTT. Amino acids: CAWSAGTATNEKLFF.

The V gene is TRBV5-4, the J gene TRBJ2-3, with D tentatively TRBD2 (5 bases). V lost 5 bases, J lost 6 bases, and 10 bases lay in between. Germline CDR1 reads SGHNT; CDR2 reads YYREEE (reference sequence). The length of the CDR3 is 12 residues. Here the CDR3 DNA reads TGTGCCAGCAGACCATCGGGGGATACGCAGTATTTT. Protein product: CASRPSGDTQYF.

The chain combines TRBV25-1 with TRBJ2-3, with 8 bases identical to TRBD2. Trimming cost V 5 bases and J 3 bases; bases outside gene matches: 10. CDR3 length equals 16 residues. The germline gives CDR1 MGHDK, CDR2 SYGVNS. CDR3 residues: CASSPQGASGTDTQYF. The CDR3 nucleotides read TGTGCCAGCAGTCCTCAAGGGGCTAGCGGGACAGATACGCAGTATTTT.